The rows below give T cell receptor beta chains drawn from one sample of a study of blood T cell repertoires in COVID-19. Measured with immunoSEQ multiplex PCR; TCRdb has only the in-frame clones, and not every one. In the table there are 90,000 to 100,000 clones, around 82% of which are singletons. Sequenced material: peripheral blood. The receptors derive from a man in his 70s with active or convalescent COVID-19. The conserved cysteine and the conserved F or W are not part of the CDR3 here. Each record gives: J gene, V gene, clone size, CDR3 protein. The listing skips clone size in some rows; elsewhere it reads once, few, many or a size class.

J gene: TRBJ2-7; V gene: TRBV5-6; clone size: .; CDR3 protein: ASSFQGNYEQY
J gene: TRBJ1-2; V gene: TRBV2; clone size: .; CDR3 protein: ASSPVEAYGYT
J gene: TRBJ2-2; V gene: TRBV30; clone size: .; CDR3 protein: AWSGVNTGELF
J gene: TRBJ2-7; V gene: TRBV5-4; clone size: once; CDR3 protein: ASSSRTGPLGLYEQY
J gene: TRBJ2-1; V gene: TRBV2; clone size: .; CDR3 protein: ASSLQGVSYNEQF
J gene: TRBJ2-7; V gene: TRBV7-2; clone size: .; CDR3 protein: ASSEMGQSYEQY
J gene: TRBJ2-1; V gene: TRBV7-2; clone size: .; CDR3 protein: ASSFSSGSYNEQF
J gene: TRBJ2-5; V gene: TRBV5-4; clone size: .; CDR3 protein: ASSRGTQETQY
J gene: TRBJ2-7; V gene: TRBV6-5; clone size: .; CDR3 protein: ASSYSIMFSYEQY
J gene: TRBJ1-6; V gene: TRBV6-5; clone size: .; CDR3 protein: ASSYAGTNSPLH
J gene: TRBJ2-7; V gene: TRBV6-5; clone size: .; CDR3 protein: ASRSPGGASYEQY
J gene: TRBJ2-7; V gene: TRBV7-8; clone size: .; CDR3 protein: ASSLLANVQGSSYEQY
J gene: TRBJ2-7; V gene: TRBV3-1/TRBV3-2; clone size: .; CDR3 protein: ASSQVPRTYEQY
J gene: TRBJ2-7; V gene: TRBV7-8; clone size: few; CDR3 protein: ASSGQGLSSYEQY
J gene: TRBJ1-2; V gene: TRBV7-8; clone size: few; CDR3 protein: ASSGQSYGYT
J gene: TRBJ2-1; V gene: TRBV28; clone size: .; CDR3 protein: ASSPYGTTAYNEQF
J gene: TRBJ1-1; V gene: TRBV10-3; clone size: .; CDR3 protein: AISERGDTEAF
J gene: TRBJ1-1; V gene: TRBV7-2; clone size: .; CDR3 protein: ASSPRVLMNTEAF
J gene: TRBJ1-3; V gene: TRBV29-1; clone size: .; CDR3 protein: SVGGQSSGNTIY
J gene: TRBJ2-3; V gene: TRBV3-1/TRBV3-2; clone size: once; CDR3 protein: ASSQGRGSLYEQY
J gene: TRBJ1-6; V gene: TRBV7-2; clone size: .; CDR3 protein: ASSLPRQSANSPLH
J gene: TRBJ2-7; V gene: TRBV10-2; clone size: .; CDR3 protein: ASSPWGRESSYEQY
J gene: TRBJ2-6; V gene: TRBV4-1; clone size: .; CDR3 protein: ASTSFHRVRMANVLT
J gene: TRBJ2-6; V gene: TRBV7-9; clone size: .; CDR3 protein: ASSLDRVSGANVLT
J gene: TRBJ2-1; V gene: TRBV29-1; clone size: .; CDR3 protein: SAPNGGADEQF
J gene: TRBJ1-4; V gene: TRBV12-3/TRBV12-4; clone size: .; CDR3 protein: ASSYRPLQLF
J gene: TRBJ2-7; V gene: TRBV9; clone size: .; CDR3 protein: ASSVSPTSSYEQY
J gene: TRBJ2-1; V gene: TRBV19; clone size: .; CDR3 protein: ASSLGLAGSEQF
J gene: TRBJ1-2; V gene: TRBV5-6; clone size: .; CDR3 protein: ASSQGVRGIGYT
J gene: TRBJ1-4; V gene: TRBV5-4; clone size: once; CDR3 protein: ASSLQGLEKLF
J gene: TRBJ2-3; V gene: TRBV6-5; clone size: once; CDR3 protein: ASRLDRVTDTQY
J gene: TRBJ1-2; V gene: TRBV10-3; clone size: .; CDR3 protein: AISESLLRDLPYGYT
J gene: TRBJ2-1; V gene: TRBV24-1; clone size: .; CDR3 protein: ATSDSDKFEQF
J gene: TRBJ2-5; V gene: TRBV23-1; clone size: .; CDR3 protein: ASSQSLAGRETQY